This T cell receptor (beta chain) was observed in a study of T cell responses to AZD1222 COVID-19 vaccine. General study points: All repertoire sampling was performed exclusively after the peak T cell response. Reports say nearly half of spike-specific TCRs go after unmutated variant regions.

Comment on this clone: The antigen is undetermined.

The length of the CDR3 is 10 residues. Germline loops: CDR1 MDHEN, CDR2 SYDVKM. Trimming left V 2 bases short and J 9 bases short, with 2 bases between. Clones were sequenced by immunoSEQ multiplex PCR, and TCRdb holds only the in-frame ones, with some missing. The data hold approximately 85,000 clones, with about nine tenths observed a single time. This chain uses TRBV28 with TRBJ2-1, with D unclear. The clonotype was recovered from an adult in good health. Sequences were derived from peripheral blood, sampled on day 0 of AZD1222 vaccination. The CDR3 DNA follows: TGTGCCAGCAGTTTACGTGAGCAGTTCTTC. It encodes CASSLREQFF.